The sequence of this TCR beta chain was determined in a study of CD8+ T cells in alopecia areata. Study results and caveats: Affected scalp, especially in alopecia totalis/universalis, had a higher clonality than normal scalp did. In scalp and blood, many expanded lesional clones persisted during tofacitinib.

About this clone: The antigen is undetermined.

Described treatment: oral pan-JAK inhibitor, 5-10 mg twice daily. It was from alopecia areata patients that lesional scalp punch biopsies and peripheral blood were collected. PBMCs yielded sorted CD4+ and CD8+ T cells. Extracted RNA was reverse transcribed, and the resulting cDNA served as sequencing template. Using immunoSEQ multiplex PCR, the repertoire was profiled, and TCRdb retains in-frame clones only, with some absent. The data contain about 190,000 clones, 60% of them seen just once; the ten biggest clones take up approximately 1%. This CDR3 has 16 residues. Trimming took 3 bases from V and 9 from J; bases not matched to a gene: 12. The V gene's germline CDR1 is MGHRA and CDR2 YSYEKL.

The TCR originated in a human donor with alopecia areata. This rearrangement joins TRBV4-1 to TRBJ2-1; 9 bases line up with TRBD1. The sample in question was CD4+ T cells sorted from blood, obtained at week 24, from a patient treated with tofacitinib. The CDR3 nucleotides are TGCGCCAGCAGCCACGCTTTTGGACAGGGACAGGGTGAGCAGTTCTTC. Translating gives CASSHAFGQGQGEQFF.